This TCR beta chain was captured by sequencing in a study of blood T cell repertoires in COVID-19. Sequencing was performed with immunoSEQ multiplex PCR; in TCRdb, only in-frame clones are kept and a portion is missing. The table shows just over 250,000 clones, with about 88% occurring only once. Germline V CDR1 and CDR2: ENHRY, SYGVKD. Germline trimming cut 0 bases from V and 3 bases from J; bases unmatched to any gene: 5. The CDR3 consists of 16 residues. The origin of this receptor is a man in his fifties or sixties who had recovered from COVID-19. The sample was peripheral blood. This chain connects TRBV10-3 to TRBJ2-1; 7 nucleotides align to TRBD2. This CDR3 is CAISESMAGDYNEQFF. The CDR3, as DNA: TGTGCCATCAGTGAGTCGATGGCGGGAGACTACAATGAGCAGTTCTTC.